The sequence of this TCR beta chain was determined in a study of shared clonotypes between healthy human individuals. Assay used: immunoSEQ multiplex PCR; TCRdb lists only in-frame clones, some missing. This sample has around 1 million clones, with over 75% found just once. Germline V gene data show CDR1 as KGHSH and CDR2 as LQKENI. V shed 1 base and J 5 bases; nucleotides not matched to a gene: 2. This CDR3 comprises 15 residues. The V call is TRBV18, the J call TRBJ2-2, with 9 bases aligning to TRBD2. This sequence originates from a man aged 18 to 35 in good health. Sequences were obtained from memory CD4+ T cells sorted from blood. The subset denotes: CD45RA-negative fraction. The CDR3 DNA reads as TGTGCCAGCTCACCACGGCTAGCGGGGACCGGGGAGCTGTTTTTT. The encoded protein is CASSPRLAGTGELFF.